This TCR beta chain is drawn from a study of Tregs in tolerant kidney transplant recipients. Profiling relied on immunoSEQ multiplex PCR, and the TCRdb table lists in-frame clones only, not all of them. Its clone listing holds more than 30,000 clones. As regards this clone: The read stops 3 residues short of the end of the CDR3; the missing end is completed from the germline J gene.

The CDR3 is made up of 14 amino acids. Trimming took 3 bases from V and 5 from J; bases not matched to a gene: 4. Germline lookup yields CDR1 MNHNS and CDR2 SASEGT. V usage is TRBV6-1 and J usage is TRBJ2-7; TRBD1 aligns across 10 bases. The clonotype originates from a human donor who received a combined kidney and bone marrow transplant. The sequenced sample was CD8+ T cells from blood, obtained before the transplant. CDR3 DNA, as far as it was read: TGTGCCAGCAGTGAGGACAGGGGGTTCCACGAG. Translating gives CASSEDRGFHE. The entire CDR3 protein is CASSEDRGFHEQYF.